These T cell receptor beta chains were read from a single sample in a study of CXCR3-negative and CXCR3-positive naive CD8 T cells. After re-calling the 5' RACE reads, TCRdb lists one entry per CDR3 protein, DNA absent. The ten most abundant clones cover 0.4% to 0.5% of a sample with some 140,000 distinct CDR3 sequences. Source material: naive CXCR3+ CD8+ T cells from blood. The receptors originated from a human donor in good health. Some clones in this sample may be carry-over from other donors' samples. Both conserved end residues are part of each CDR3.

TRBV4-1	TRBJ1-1	CASSQDEDSEAFF
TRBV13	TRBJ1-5	CASSLTANQPQHF
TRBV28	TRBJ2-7	CASSSRLAGCNRLRYEQYF
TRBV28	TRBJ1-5	CASSNIRTGSNQPQHF
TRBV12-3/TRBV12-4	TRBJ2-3	CASSLSSRSTDTQYF
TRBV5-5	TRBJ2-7	CASSLRGGGATDEQYF
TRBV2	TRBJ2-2	CASKEGLLNTGELFF
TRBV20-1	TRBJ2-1	CSASNRTGDWFEEQFF
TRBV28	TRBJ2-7	CASSLFQGVLPEQYF
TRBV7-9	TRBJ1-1	CASSSQAKGPSEAFF
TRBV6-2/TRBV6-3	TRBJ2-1	CASSYSESPSNEQFF
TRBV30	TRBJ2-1	CAWSLGSYNEQFF
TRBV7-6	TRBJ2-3	CASSSRDTTDTQYF
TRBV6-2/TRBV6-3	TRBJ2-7	CASSLYDSYEQYF
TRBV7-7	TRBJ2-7	CASSPYVGAYEQYF
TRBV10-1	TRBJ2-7	CASSESDCEQYF
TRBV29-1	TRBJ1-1	CSVLEGVGAFF
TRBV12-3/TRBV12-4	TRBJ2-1	CASSLVARNEQFF
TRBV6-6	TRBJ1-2	CASSYSGVRDRGLLEEYTF
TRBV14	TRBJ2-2	CASSQLNTGELFF
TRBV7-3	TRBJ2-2	CASSPTGAQGGELFF
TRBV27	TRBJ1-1	CASSLVANTEAFF
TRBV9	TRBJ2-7	CASSVGGGAGEQYF
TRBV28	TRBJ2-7	CASSLRLQGYEQYF
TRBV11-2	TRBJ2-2	CASSLGGFGLAGDSNTGELFF
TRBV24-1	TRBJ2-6	CATNSGANVLTF
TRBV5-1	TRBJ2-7	CASSLTGEQYF
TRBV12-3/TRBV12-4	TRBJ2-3	CASTSPTSDTQYF
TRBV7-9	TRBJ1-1	CASSHVRDAEAFF
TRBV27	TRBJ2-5	CASNPRGSQETQYF
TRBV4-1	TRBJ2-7	CASSQEGNYEHYF
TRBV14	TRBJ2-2	CASSQAETSGNPNTGELFF